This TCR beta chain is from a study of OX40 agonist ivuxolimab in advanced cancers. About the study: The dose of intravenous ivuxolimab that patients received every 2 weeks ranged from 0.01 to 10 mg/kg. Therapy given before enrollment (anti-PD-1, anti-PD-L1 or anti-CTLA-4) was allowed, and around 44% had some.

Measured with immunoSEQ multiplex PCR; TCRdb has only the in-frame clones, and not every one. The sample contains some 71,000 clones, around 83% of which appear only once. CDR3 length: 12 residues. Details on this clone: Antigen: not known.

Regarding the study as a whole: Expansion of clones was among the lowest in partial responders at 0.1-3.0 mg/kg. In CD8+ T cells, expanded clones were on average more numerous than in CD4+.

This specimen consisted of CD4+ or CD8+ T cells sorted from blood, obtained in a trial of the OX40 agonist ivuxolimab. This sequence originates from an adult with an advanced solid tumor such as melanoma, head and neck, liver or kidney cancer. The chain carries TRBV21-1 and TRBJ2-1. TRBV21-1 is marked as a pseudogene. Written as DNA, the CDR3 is TGTGCCAGCAGCAAAGCTGGCAATGAGCAGTTCTTC. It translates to CASSKAGNEQFF.